This T cell receptor beta chain was observed in a study of blood T cell repertoires in COVID-19 (TCRdb year 2020). As for the study more broadly: The collaborator samples originated in the United States, Italy and Spain and spanned the acute and convalescent phases of COVID-19. Subjects who had been exposed to COVID-19, were actively infected with it, or had recovered from it provided the deeply sampled blood TCRbeta repertoires that made up the dataset. Samples were obtained from the ongoing ImmuneRACE study (first 160 participants) and from 950 to 1,500 subjects provided by 6 global collaborators. Nearly every sample came with metadata listing a de-identified subject ID, COVID-19 status, age in years and sex. The prospective study material was composed of cDNA or gDNA derived from T cells, B-cell-depleted T cells, or PBMCs. HLA class I and class II types, where available, came from metadata supplied by the sample provider rather than from assay-based typing. The repertoires were released in a freely available public database meant as a resource for research on the immune response to SARS-CoV-2. Study-wide findings and limitations: The amount of clinical and demographic metadata varied by source and participant and was provided uncurated.

Whole blood was collected in K2EDTA tubes by collaborating institutions according to the institutions' own protocols. For TCRbeta analysis, collaborators shipped samples as frozen whole blood, isolated PBMCs, or DNA extracted from either of those sample types. A remark on this clone: The target of this receptor is not known. No base quality values were provided; no much bigger clone lies one nucleotide off.

The germline V gene yields MNHNS for CDR1 and SASEGT for CDR2. Spanning cysteine to phenylalanine, the CDR3 consists of 15 amino acids. Only the CDR3 region is kept as DNA, spanning 45 bases read in frame from base 1. V and J lose 3 bases and 5 bases, and a span of 14 bases separates them. TCRbeta CDR3 regions were amplified from genomic DNA by means of the immunoSEQ Assay, a bias-controlled multiplex PCR. Turning to the authors' computational methods: Within the assay, amplification of reference gene primers was used to estimate how many nucleated cells each sample contained. To quantify the absolute abundance of each unique TCRbeta CDR3 rearrangement, sequence reads were collapsed and filtered. Productive Simpson clonality was computed per sample as the square root of Simpson's diversity index over productive rearrangements. TCRdb stores this immuneACCESS table with in-frame sequences only. Part of the clones is absent; in the studies checked, under half of the shortfall reflects unresolved V genes, and no reason is known for the rest. D and trimming come from the DNA, and the V and J calls and clone size come from that table. For this sample the table gives under 150,000 clones, of which over 80% were detected only once. In total, the top ten clones hold less than 2.5% of the sample.

The specimen was peripheral blood. This clonotype was obtained from a man aged 50-59 years with active COVID-19. Here the chain combines TRBV6-1 and TRBJ1-3; TRBD1 is a possible D gene, resting on 5 matching bases. CDR3 reads: CASSDTQGSRNTIYF. The DNA reads TGTGCCAGCAGTGATACCCAGGGTTCAAGAAACACCATATATTTT.